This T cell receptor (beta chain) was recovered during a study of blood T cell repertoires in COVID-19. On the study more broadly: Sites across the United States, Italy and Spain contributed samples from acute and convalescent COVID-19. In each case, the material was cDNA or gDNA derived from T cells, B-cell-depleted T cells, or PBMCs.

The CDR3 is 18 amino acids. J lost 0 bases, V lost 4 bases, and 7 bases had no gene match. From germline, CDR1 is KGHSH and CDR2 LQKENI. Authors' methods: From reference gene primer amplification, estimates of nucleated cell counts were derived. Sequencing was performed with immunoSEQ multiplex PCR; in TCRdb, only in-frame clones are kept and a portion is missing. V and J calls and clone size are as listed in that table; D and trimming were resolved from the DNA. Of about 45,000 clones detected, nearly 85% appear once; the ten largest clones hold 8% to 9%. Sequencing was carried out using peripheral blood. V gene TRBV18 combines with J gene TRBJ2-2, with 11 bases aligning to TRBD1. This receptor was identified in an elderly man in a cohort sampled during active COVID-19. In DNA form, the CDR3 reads TGTGCCAGCTCACGCGAGGACAGGGGGCTTGCGAACACCGGGGAGCTGTTTTTT. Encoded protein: CASSREDRGLANTGELFF.